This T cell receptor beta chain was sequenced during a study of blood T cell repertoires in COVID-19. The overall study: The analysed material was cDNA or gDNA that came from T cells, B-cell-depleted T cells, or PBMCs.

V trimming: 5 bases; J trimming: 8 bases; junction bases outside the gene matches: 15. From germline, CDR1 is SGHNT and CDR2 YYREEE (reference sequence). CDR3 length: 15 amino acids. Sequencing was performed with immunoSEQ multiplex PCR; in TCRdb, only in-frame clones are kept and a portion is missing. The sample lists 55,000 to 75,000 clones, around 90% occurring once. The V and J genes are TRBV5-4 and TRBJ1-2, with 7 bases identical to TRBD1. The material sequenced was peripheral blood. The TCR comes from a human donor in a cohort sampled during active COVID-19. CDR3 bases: TGTGCCAGCAGGGATGGGGGTTACAGGGGCAGAGGCTACACCTTC. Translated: CASRDGGYRGRGYTF. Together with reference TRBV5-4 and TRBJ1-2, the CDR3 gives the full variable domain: ETGVTQSPTHLIKTRGQQVTLRCSSQSGHNTVSWYQQALGQGPQFIFQYYREEENGRGNFPPRFSGLQFPNYSSELNVNALELDDSALYLCASRDGGYRGRGYTFGSGTRLTVV.